This TCR beta chain was retrieved from a study of cytotoxic CD8 clonotypes in ibrutinib-treated CLL (dated by TCRdb to 2020 to 2023). Broadly, across the study: In this cohort, approximately 15 patients were treatment-naive and about ten were relapsed/refractory, while under 18 had unmutated IGHV. On average, each sample yielded approximately 250,000 productive templates and tens of thousands of productive rearrangements. The response samples were drawn at a median of approximately twelve months into treatment, with a range of about 6 to 40 months. Cryopreserved peripheral blood mononuclear cells were obtained before treatment, at response, and at either sustained remission or disease progression. Of the 90 or so participants in the trial, roughly 26 had longitudinal samples available. Responses were partial in roughly 25 patients and complete in 2; after median about 5.5 years follow-up, approximately 15 stayed in remission and about twelve progressed. Summary of the overall study and its limitations: Public clonotypes were rare and either shrank or stayed stable during treatment, and the rise in clonality at ibrutinib response reflected expansion of private clonotypes. Sampling times were not matched between patients in sustained remission and patients whose disease was progressing, and lymph node repertoires were not examined. At baseline, clonality was higher than in age-matched healthy donors and showed a strong correlation with circulating CD8+ T-cell counts. Clonality increased at ibrutinib response, stayed stable in sustained remission, and fell back toward baseline at progression.

The CDR3 holds 16 amino acids from the cysteine to the phenylalanine. Of all the DNA, just the CDR3 is kept, 48 bases in frame from base 1. V and J are truncated by 0 bases and 3 bases respectively, leaving an intervening sequence of 15 bases. As encoded in the germline V gene, CDR1 is MGHRA while CDR2 is YSYEKL. For TCR beta library preparation, roughly 2 micrograms of genomic DNA were extracted from the cryopreserved PBMCs. Longitudinal blood samples from CLL patients on ibrutinib monotherapy underwent high-throughput TCR beta sequencing. The patients took part in an open-label, single-center phase 2 trial of ibrutinib monotherapy. To note about this clone: This clone's antigen is unknown. Per-base quality was not reported, and no clone a single base away is much larger than it.

On a MiSeq, deep resolution sequencing aimed for a depth between 1 in 1 million and 1 in 200,000 T cells, with each clonotype covered approximately 10x on average. The immunoSEQ hsTCRB Kit was used to generate TCR beta libraries. Regarding the original processing steps: Data were analyzed with ImmunoSEQ Data Assistant and ImmunoSEQ Analyzer, with V, D and J genes assigned per IMGT definitions. Clonality, which ranges from 0 to 1, was calculated as one minus the normalized Shannon entropy of productive rearrangement frequencies. Only overrepresented clonotypes making up at least 0.05% of each patient's repertoire were included in the public clonotype analysis. About a dozen age-matched healthy donor repertoires from immuneACCESS served as clonality controls. What TCRdb holds here is the immuneACCESS table cut down to in-frame rearrangements. Part of the clones is not present; checked against another copy, under half of the missing clones reflect an unresolved V gene, and the others are unexplained. The V and J calls and the clone size are those of that table, but D and trimming were determined from the DNA. The sample table lists some 300,000 clones, roughly 85% of them with a count of one. Approximately 7% of the sample comes from the top ten.

The sample in question was PBMCs, obtained before ibrutinib treatment. The chain is assembled from TRBV4-1 and TRBJ2-7; the D gene lacks a confident call. This TCR derives from a human donor with chronic lymphocytic leukemia. The CDR3 protein is CASSQDLSSLYYEQYF. Here is the DNA: TGCGCCAGCAGCCAAGATCTCAGTTCCTTATACTACGAGCAGTACTTC.